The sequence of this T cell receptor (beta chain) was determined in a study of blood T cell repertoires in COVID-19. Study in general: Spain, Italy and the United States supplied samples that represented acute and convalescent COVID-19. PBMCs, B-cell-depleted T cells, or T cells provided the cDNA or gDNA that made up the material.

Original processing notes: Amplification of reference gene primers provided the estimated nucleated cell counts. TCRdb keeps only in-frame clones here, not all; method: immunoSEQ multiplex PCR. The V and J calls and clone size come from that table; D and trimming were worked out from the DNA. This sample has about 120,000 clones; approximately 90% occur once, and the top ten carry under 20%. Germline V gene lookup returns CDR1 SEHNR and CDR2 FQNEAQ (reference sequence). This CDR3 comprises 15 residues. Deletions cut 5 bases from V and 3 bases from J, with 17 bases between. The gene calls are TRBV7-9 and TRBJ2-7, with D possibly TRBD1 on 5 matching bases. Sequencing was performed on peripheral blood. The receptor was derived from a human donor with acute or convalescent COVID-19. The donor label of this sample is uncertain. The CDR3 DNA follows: TGTGCCAGCAGCCCCAGGGCCCAAGGCAACTACGAGCAGTACTTC. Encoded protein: CASSPRAQGNYEQYF.